Presented here are 14 T cell receptor beta chains from one specimen sequenced in a study of regulatory and conventional T cells in RAG deficiency. Assay used: immunoSEQ multiplex PCR; TCRdb lists only in-frame clones, some missing. The sample carries roughly 1,200 clones, around four fifths recorded once. Conventional CD4+ T cells were sorted from blood as CD25-low CD127-high cells. The specimen sequenced was CD4+ effector T cells sorted from blood. Receptors originate from a human donor with RAG deficiency presenting as severe combined immunodeficiency.

The rearrangement links TRBV6-1 to TRBJ2-7, with a tentative D call TRBD2 (6 bases). Germline CDR1 is MNHNS and CDR2 is SASEGT. Trimming cost V 7 bases and J 3 bases, with 13 bases left between them. This CDR3 comprises 13 residues. The CDR3 nucleotides read TGTGCCAGCAACCCCGTGGGACTCTACGAGCAGTACTTC. This sequence encodes CASNPVGLYEQYF.

This clone is categorized as large. The chain recombines TRBV7-2 with TRBJ2-7; D tentatively fits TRBD1 or TRBD2 (6 bases each). Trimming took off 1 base at V and 6 bases at J, with 10 bases between the two ends. The germline V gene has CDR1 SGHTA and CDR2 FQGNSA. The CDR3 sequence is 13 residues long. The CDR3 nucleotides are TGTGCCAGCAGCTTAGTGGGGGGCGCCGAGCAGTACTTC. Protein sequence: CASSLVGGAEQYF.

The chain recombines TRBV5-4 with TRBJ1-5; D is possibly TRBD1 (5 bases). The germline CDR1 and CDR2 sequences are SGHNT and YYREEE (reference sequence). Trimming pared 2 bases from V and 4 bases from J, leaving 10 bases between. The CDR3 extends over 14 amino acids. The CDR3 DNA follows: TGTGCCAGCAGCTTTGGGGGGAATAATCAGCCCCAGCATTTT. Translation: CASSFGGNNQPQHF.

The J gene is TRBJ1-5, the V gene TRBV27; possible D gene TRBD1, 5 bases. The CDR3 is 15 amino acids. The germline V and J ends were trimmed by 6 bases and 7 bases, with 19 bases remaining between them. Germline V lookup: CDR1 MNHEY, CDR2 SMNVEV (reference sequence). CDR3 loop: CASSPPPGTGQPQHF. CDR3 DNA: TGTGCCAGCAGCCCACCCCCAGGGACCGGGCAGCCCCAGCATTTT.

The chain recombines TRBV7-2 with TRBJ2-7; 14 nucleotides align to TRBD2. This CDR3 has 16 amino acids. With V trimmed by 4 bases and J by 2 bases, 4 bases remained unmatched. Germline V gene sequence: CDR1 SGHTA, CDR2 FQGNSA. CDR3 amino acids: CASSSRLAGGPYEQYF. Here the CDR3 DNA reads TGTGCCAGCAGCTCACGACTAGCGGGAGGGCCCTACGAGCAGTACTTC.

The chain recombines TRBV13 with TRBJ2-1; TRBD2 aligns across 8 bases. This CDR3 is built from 14 residues. The V gene's germline CDR1 is PRHDT and CDR2 FYEKMQ (reference sequence). V lost 4 bases, J lost 2 bases, and 1 base stayed unmatched. The CDR3 DNA follows: TGTGCCAGCAGCTCAGCGGGGGCCTACAATGAGCAGTTCTTC. As protein: CASSSAGAYNEQFF.

V is TRBV6-5 and J is TRBJ2-7, with a possible D match to TRBD1 (6 bases). Deletions cut 5 bases from V and 8 bases from J, with 10 bases between. CDR3 length: 11 amino acids. Germline assignment: CDR1 MNHEY and CDR2 SVGAGI. CDR3 sequence: CASSKTGKQYF. CDR3 nucleotides: TGTGCCAGCAGTAAGACAGGAAAGCAGTACTTC.

V gene TRBV2 combines with J gene TRBJ2-1; 13 nucleotides agree with TRBD2. Germline CDR1 reads SNHLY; CDR2 reads FYNNEI. The CDR3 has 16 residues. V lost 6 bases to trimming and J lost 7 bases; unmatched junction nucleotides: 9. CDR3 loop: CASSEMGLAGRNEQFF. CDR3 sequence (DNA): TGTGCCAGCAGCGAAATGGGACTAGCGGGACGTAATGAGCAGTTCTTC.

The chain recombines TRBV5-1 with TRBJ2-3; D gene uncertain. The V and J ends lost 0 bases and 1 base respectively, with 9 bases between them. In germline, CDR1 is SGHRS, CDR2 YFSETQ. CDR3 length equals 15 residues. The CDR3 loop reads CASSLASGGTDTQYF. The DNA for the CDR3 is TGCGCCAGCAGCTTGGCGTCAGGAGGCACAGATACGCAGTATTTT.

To note about this clone: At one end, the junction sequence differs from germline, possibly due to a read error. The chain joins TRBV14 to TRBJ2-1; tentatively, D is TRBD1 (6 bases). This CDR3 comprises 14 residues. Looked up from germline, CDR1 is SGHDN and CDR2 is FVKESK. CDR3 DNA sequence: TGTGCCAGCAGCCAAGCAGGGGAGTACAATGAGCAATTCTTC. This sequence encodes CASSQAGEYNEQFF.

The chain links TRBV2 to TRBJ1-1, with 8 bases aligning to TRBD1. CDR1 is SNHLY and CDR2 is FYNNEI in the germline V gene. Losses at the gene ends were 0 bases for V and 7 bases for J; bases not matched to a gene: 7. This CDR3 spans 15 amino acids. CDR3 DNA: TGTGCCAGCAGTGAAGCGCGGCAGGGGGCACATGAAGCTTTCTTT. It translates to CASSEARQGAHEAFF.

The chain recombines TRBV5-1 with TRBJ1-1; 8 nucleotides line up with TRBD1. V was pared by 5 bases and J by 0 bases, with 0 bases of the junction left unmatched. This CDR3 is 13 amino acids long. CDR1 and CDR2 from the germline V gene are SGHRS and YFSETQ. DNA for the CDR3: TGCGCCAGCAGGACAGGGGTGAACACTGAAGCTTTCTTT. Its translation: CASRTGVNTEAFF.

The chain joins TRBV27 to TRBJ1-5; TRBD1 might be the D (6 bases). Germline V gives CDR1 MNHEY, CDR2 SMNVEV (reference sequence). The CDR3 sequence is 15 residues long. The germline V and J ends were trimmed by 7 bases and 5 bases, with 18 bases remaining between them. The CDR3 loop is CASTKGGGGYQPQHF. As DNA, the CDR3 is TGTGCCAGCACCAAGGGGGGGGGAGGGTATCAGCCCCAGCATTTT.

This clone was observed a handful of times. V gene TRBV5-1 combines with J gene TRBJ1-1; D gene unclear. Germline V gene data show CDR1 as SGHRS and CDR2 as YFSETQ. V gave up 0 bases and J gave up 1 base, with 4 bases separating them. The length of the CDR3 is 13 residues. The CDR3 reads CASSLDRNTEAFF. The CDR3 region has the DNA TGCGCCAGCAGCTTGGACAGGAACACTGAAGCTTTCTTT.